The 18 T cell receptor beta chains in this list originate from one sample, sequenced in a study of persistence of HIV-infected CD4 T cells. The immunoSEQ assay was version 4, run in survey mode. Repertoires were generated with immunoSEQ multiplex PCR, while TCRdb's copy carries only in-frame clones and drops some. This sample carries about 36,000 clones, 85% of them seen once, and the ten largest clones take roughly 5.9%. Cells were stimulated with overlapping HIV-1 Gag 15-mer peptides. CD40L-negative CD69-negative CD45RO-high memory CD4+ T cells were sorted as populations depleted of antigen-responding cells. These receptors have no identified antigens. This material consisted of cultured CD4+ T cells from PBMCs, taken from a patient who received antiretroviral therapy. The receptors were sampled from an adult with HIV. The donor label of this sample is uncertain.

This rearrangement joins TRBV11-3 to TRBJ2-3; D uncertain. This CDR3 has 16 residues. V dropped 4 bases and J dropped 5 bases, with 19 bases sitting between them. Germline V CDR1 and CDR2: SGHNT, YENEEA. The CDR3 DNA reads TGTGCCAGCAGCTCCGGATCCCGGGTAGCTGAAGATACGCAGTATTTT. Amino acids: CASSSGSRVAEDTQYF.

This clone has only a few counts. V gene TRBV18 combines with J gene TRBJ1-1; D ambiguous. The V gene's germline CDR1 is KGHSH and CDR2 LQKENI. The CDR3 consists of 16 residues. V lost 0 bases, J lost 4 bases, and 15 bases lay in between. This CDR3 reads CASSPPRRVGSTEAFF. For the CDR3, the DNA is TGTGCCAGCTCACCACCTAGGCGGGTAGGGAGCACTGAAGCTTTCTTT.

The V call is TRBV10-3, the J call TRBJ1-2, with 10 bases aligning to TRBD1. The V segment lost 6 bases and the J segment 5 bases; nucleotides outside the gene matches: 6. Germline loops: CDR1 ENHRY, CDR2 SYGVKD. The CDR3 has 14 amino acids. The CDR3 DNA reads TGTGCCATCAGCGGACAGGGGGGAGGGTATGGCTACACCTTC. The encoded protein is CAISGQGGGYGYTF.

V usage is TRBV6-5 and J usage is TRBJ2-3; D gene unclear. The V and J ends lost 10 bases and 4 bases respectively, with 9 bases between them. Looked up from germline, CDR1 is MNHEY and CDR2 is SVGAGI. This CDR3 comprises 11 residues. The CDR3 bases are TGTGCCACCCGCAGATCAGATACGCAGTATTTT. This encodes CATRRSDTQYF.

The V call is TRBV10-3, the J call TRBJ1-2; the D is unclear. The germline V gene has CDR1 ENHRY and CDR2 SYGVKD. This CDR3 is 14 amino acids long. The V end was cut by 6 bases, the J end by 6 bases, with 17 bases between. Written as DNA, the CDR3 is TGTGCCATCAGGGTTGGGGAAAGCCGCGATGGCTACACCTTC. It is translated as CAIRVGESRDGYTF.

This clone was picked up one time. This chain links TRBV18 with TRBJ2-1; D remains unclear. CDR1 and CDR2 (germline): KGHSH, LQKENI. Trimming removed 9 bases at V and 9 bases at J, with 15 bases between. The CDR3 length is 12 residues. The CDR3 DNA sequence: TGTGCCAGTACGAACCCCGCAGGTGAGCAGTTCTTC. Its translation is CASTNPAGEQFF.

CDR3 coding DNA: TGTGCCAGCAGCTTGGGACTAGCGGGGGCCCGCGAGCAGTACTTC. It is translated as CASSLGLAGAREQYF. The chain carries TRBV3-1 (or the pseudogene TRBV3-2) and TRBJ2-7; 14 positions match TRBD2. Unmatched junction bases numbered 6, after V lost 5 bases and J lost 6 bases. The CDR3 covers 15 residues. The germline gives CDR1 LGHDT, CDR2 YNNKEL (reference sequence).

The CDR3 DNA follows: TGTGCCAGCAGCCCCCCGGGACAGTCGACTGGAAACACCATATATTTT. It is translated as CASSPPGQSTGNTIYF. The chain is built from TRBV7-9 and TRBJ1-3; TRBD1 aligns across 7 bases. Trimming took 5 bases from V and 2 from J; bases not matched to a gene: 9. This CDR3 has 16 residues. The V gene's germline CDR1 is SEHNR and CDR2 FQNEAQ (reference sequence).

The genes are TRBV7-9 and TRBJ1-4, with D perhaps TRBD1 (6 bases). Germline V gives CDR1 SEHNR, CDR2 FQNEAQ (reference sequence). The V gene lost 1 base and the J gene lost 4 bases, with 7 bases spanning the gap. The CDR3 has 14 residues. The CDR3 here is CASSLEGDNEKLFF. The CDR3, as DNA: TGTGCCAGCAGCTTAGAGGGGGATAATGAAAAACTGTTTTTT.

The V gene is TRBV5-1, the J gene TRBJ2-2; no clear D gene. There are 15 residues in the CDR3. The ends were cut back, 2 bases at V and 0 bases at J, with 8 bases in the middle. Germline CDR1 and CDR2: SGHRS and YFSETQ. In DNA, the CDR3 is TGCGCCAGCAGCTTCGAAAGTCCGAACACCGGGGAGCTGTTTTTT. The encoded protein is CASSFESPNTGELFF.

This chain connects TRBV7-9 to TRBJ1-4; a possible D gene is TRBD1 (5 bases). The germline CDR1 and CDR2 sequences are SEHNR and FQNEAQ (reference sequence). V lost 0 bases to trimming and J lost 8 bases, with 16 bases between them. The CDR3 totals 16 residues. This chain's CDR3 is CASSLALSQGREKLFF. DNA of the CDR3: TGTGCCAGCAGCTTAGCGCTAAGCCAGGGTCGCGAAAAACTGTTTTTT.

The sample holds one count of this clone. The chain uses TRBV16 and TRBJ1-6, with unresolved D. The CDR3 runs to 17 residues. The germline V gene encodes CDR1 KGHSY and CDR2 FQNENV. Between the trimmed V and J ends, which lost 3 bases and 7 bases, there was a span of 19 bases. CDR3: CASSHLYGRTINSPLHF. The DNA for the CDR3 is TGTGCCAGCAGCCATCTATACGGTCGGACGATAAATTCACCCCTCCACTTT.

Only one count was recorded for this clone. This chain connects TRBV7-2 to TRBJ2-6; D tentatively reads TRBD1 or TRBD2 (7 bases each). V lost 6 bases, J lost 2 bases, and 20 bases lay in between. Germline CDR1 is SGHTA and CDR2 is FQGNSA. The CDR3 has 18 residues. The CDR3 coding sequence is TGTGCCAGCAGTAAAAGCGCAGGGGGAGGGCCTGGGGCCAACGTCCTGACTTTC. Translating it yields CASSKSAGGGPGANVLTF.

This chain joins TRBV10-1 and TRBJ2-1; the match to TRBD1 covers 7 bases. J gave up 4 bases and V 3 bases, and 6 bases lay outside the gene matches. The V gene's germline CDR1 is WNHNN and CDR2 SYGVQD (reference sequence). The CDR3 covers 15 residues. CDR3 in DNA: TGCGCCAGCAGTGACGACAGGGTCGGTTACAATGAGCAGTTCTTC. It is translated as CASSDDRVGYNEQFF.

The chain joins TRBV30 to TRBJ2-5; D remains unclear. Germline CDR1 is GTSNPN and CDR2 is SVGIG (reference sequence). V shed 0 bases and J shed 2 bases, with 13 bases lying between them. The CDR3 consists of 15 residues. The CDR3 DNA reads TGTGCCTGGAGTGTACCTCGTCAGCCACAAGAGACCCAGTACTTC. Residues: CAWSVPRQPQETQYF.

CDR3: CASSSSGTGRETQYF. CDR3 sequence (DNA): TGTGCCAGCAGCTCCTCCGGGACAGGGAGAGAGACCCAGTACTTC. The V gene is TRBV9, the J gene TRBJ2-5, with 9 bases aligning to TRBD1. Germline CDR1 and CDR2: SGDLS and YYNGEE. The CDR3 is made up of 15 amino acids. V shed 4 bases, J shed 4 bases, and the junction held 8 bases outside the gene matches.

The V and J genes are TRBV19 and TRBJ1-1; TRBD1 aligns across 9 bases. CDR1 is LNHDA and CDR2 is SQIVND in the germline V gene (reference sequence). This CDR3 is 18 amino acids long. V dropped 4 bases and J dropped 6; count of bases not matched to a gene: 18. CDR3 amino acids: CASSTTPRTGAGRAEAFF. The DNA for the CDR3 is TGTGCCAGTAGTACCACGCCTCGGACAGGGGCGGGGAGAGCTGAAGCTTTCTTT.

The chain combines TRBV7-3 with TRBJ2-2; D is possibly TRBD1 (5 bases). In germline, CDR1 is SGHTA, CDR2 FQGTGA. Trimming stripped 4 bases from V and 5 bases from J, with 20 bases between. The CDR3 covers 17 residues. CDR3 sequence reads: CASSSRPQGSGTGELFF. The DNA of the CDR3 is TGTGCCAGCAGCTCCCGTCCCCAGGGTAGTGGTACCGGGGAGCTGTTTTTT.